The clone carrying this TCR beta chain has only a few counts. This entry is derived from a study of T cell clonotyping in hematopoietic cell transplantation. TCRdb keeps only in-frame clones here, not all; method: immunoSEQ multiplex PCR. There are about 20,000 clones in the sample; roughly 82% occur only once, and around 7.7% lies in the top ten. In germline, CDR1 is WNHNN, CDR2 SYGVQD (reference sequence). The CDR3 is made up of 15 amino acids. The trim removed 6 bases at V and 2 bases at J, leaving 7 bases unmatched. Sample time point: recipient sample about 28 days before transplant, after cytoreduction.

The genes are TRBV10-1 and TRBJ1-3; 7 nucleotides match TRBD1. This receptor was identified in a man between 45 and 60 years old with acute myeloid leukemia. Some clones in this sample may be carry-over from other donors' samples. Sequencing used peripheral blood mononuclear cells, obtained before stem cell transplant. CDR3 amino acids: CASSERQGTGNTIYF. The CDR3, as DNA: TGCGCCAGCAGCGAACGACAGGGAACTGGAAACACCATATATTTT.